This T cell receptor (beta chain) was sequenced in a study of beta chain features in type 1 diabetes. In the case of this clone: The antigen is unknown.

The study reverse transcribed the entire isolated RNA, so it sequenced expressed TCRB transcripts. Assay used: immunoSEQ multiplex PCR; TCRdb lists only in-frame clones, some missing. The repertoire holds hundreds of thousands of clones, with 10% to 15% as singletons. Germline loops: CDR1 GTSNPN, CDR2 SVGIG (reference sequence). The CDR3 contains 16 residues. V was pared by 4 bases and J by 4 bases, with 12 bases of the junction left unmatched. Findings of the study overall: Moderate but significant shortening of TCRB CDR3s was recorded in all four CD4+ subsets from Type 1 diabetes patients.

The sequencing sample was made of naive CD4+ T cells from blood. The receptor was isolated from a man aged 18-30 years in good health. The chain combines TRBV30 with TRBJ2-7; 11 bases map to TRBD2. DNA for the CDR3: TGTGCCTGGACCCGGCTGCGGCCTAGCGGGAGGTACGAGCAGTACTTC. Translation: CAWTRLRPSGRYEQYF.